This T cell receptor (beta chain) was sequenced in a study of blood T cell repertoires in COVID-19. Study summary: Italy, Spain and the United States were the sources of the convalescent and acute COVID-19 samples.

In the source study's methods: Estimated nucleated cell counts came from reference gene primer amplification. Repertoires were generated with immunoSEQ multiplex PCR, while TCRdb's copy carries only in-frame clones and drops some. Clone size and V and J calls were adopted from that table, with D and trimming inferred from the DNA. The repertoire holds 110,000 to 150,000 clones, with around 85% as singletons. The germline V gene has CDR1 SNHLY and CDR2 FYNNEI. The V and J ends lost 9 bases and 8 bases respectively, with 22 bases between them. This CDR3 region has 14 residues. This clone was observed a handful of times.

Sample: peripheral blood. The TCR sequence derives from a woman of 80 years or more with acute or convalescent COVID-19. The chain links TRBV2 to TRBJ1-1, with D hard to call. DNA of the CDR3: TGTGCCAGATCCATCTCGATGAGGTCTTCCGAAGCTTTCTTT. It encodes CARSISMRSSEAFF.